This TCR beta chain came from a study of blood T cell repertoires in COVID-19. This CDR3 is built from 14 residues. V was cut by 2 bases and J by 1 base, with 8 bases left in between. CDR1 and CDR2 from the germline V gene are SGHTA and FQGNSA. Libraries were prepared by immunoSEQ multiplex PCR; TCRdb keeps only in-frame clonotypes and omits some of them. In the table there are around 200,000 clones, more than 75% of which are singletons. The specimen sequenced was peripheral blood. This chain joins TRBV7-2 and TRBJ1-1; no firm D call. This receptor was taken from a man aged 40-50 years with active or convalescent COVID-19. CDR3 residues: CASSLQSGNTEAFF. The CDR3 bases are TGTGCCAGCAGCTTACAGTCGGGGAACACTGAAGCTTTCTTT.